The T cell receptor beta chain described here comes from a study of blood T cells in healthy people across ages. Overall study results and limits: Age advanced and TCR beta diversity per million T cells fell, roughly linearly.

A second about 6 to 11 cycle PCR used barcoded and J-beta primers. TCRdb recomputed calls from the 5' RACE reads with MiXCR, one row per CDR3 protein. The table shows hundreds of thousands of distinct CDR3 sequences, with about 59% occurring only once. On this clonotype itself: Antigen unknown. The germline gene is not matched at one end of the junction; a read error may be the cause.

The CDR3 runs to 15 residues. Isolation of PBMCs gave at least 6 million cells per sample. The sequence was collected from a man aged 30-40 years in good health. Sequenced input: blood. This chain joins TRBV12-3 or TRBV12-4 and TRBJ2-3, with D perhaps TRBD1 (6 bases). CDR3 residues: CASSLDIGDTDMQYF. DNA of the CDR3: TGTGCCAGCAGCCTGGACATCGGGGACACAGATATGCAGTATTTT.